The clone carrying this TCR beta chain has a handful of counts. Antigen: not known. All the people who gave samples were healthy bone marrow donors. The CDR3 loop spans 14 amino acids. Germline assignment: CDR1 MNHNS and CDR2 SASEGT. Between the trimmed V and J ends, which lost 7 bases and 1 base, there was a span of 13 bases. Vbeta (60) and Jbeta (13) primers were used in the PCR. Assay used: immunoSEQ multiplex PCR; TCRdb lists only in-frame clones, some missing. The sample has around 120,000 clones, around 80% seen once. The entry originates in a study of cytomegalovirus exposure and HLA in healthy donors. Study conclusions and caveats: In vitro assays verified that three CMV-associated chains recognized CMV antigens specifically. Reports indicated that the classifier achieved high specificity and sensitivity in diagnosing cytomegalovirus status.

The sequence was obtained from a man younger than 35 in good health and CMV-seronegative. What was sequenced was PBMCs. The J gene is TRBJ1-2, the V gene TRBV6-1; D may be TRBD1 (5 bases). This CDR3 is CASNAGRFNYGYTF. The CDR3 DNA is TGTGCCAGCAACGCAGGGCGATTTAACTATGGCTACACCTTC.